This record looks at one T cell receptor (beta chain) sequence and its context. Its target is unknown. The entry originates in a study of Tregs in tolerant kidney transplant recipients. Points from the study as a whole: The small number of patients limits these findings pending further validation. Tregs expanded with activated donor B cells seemed most donor-specific.

Using immunoSEQ multiplex PCR, the repertoire was profiled, and TCRdb retains in-frame clones only, with some absent. The sample holds around 43,000 clones; 91% are singletons and the top ten take about 0.76%. Germline CDR1 reads SGHRS; CDR2 reads YFSETQ. Unmatched junction bases numbered 12, after V lost 4 bases and J lost 2 bases. The CDR3 covers 18 residues. Unstimulated regulatory T cells (CD4+CD25+CD127-), CD4+CD25- non-regulatory cells, CD4 and CD8 cells were FACS-sorted from thawed PBMCs. Thawed PBMCs were rested overnight at 37°C with approximately 200 IU/ml IL-2 before regulatory T cell sorting.

This TCR was recovered from a human donor in good health. V and J are TRBV5-1 and TRBJ2-3, with 11 bases that match TRBD2. Sequences were obtained from Tregs from blood. Here the CDR3 DNA reads TGCGCCAGCAGCCTACCTAGCGGGGGGCTCTCCTCCACAGATACGCAGTATTTT. Protein product: CASSLPSGGLSSTDTQYF.